This T cell receptor beta chain emerged from a study of blood T cell repertoires in COVID-19. Study processing details: For nucleated cells, counts were estimated from reference gene primer amplification. The method was immunoSEQ multiplex PCR; TCRdb's version includes in-frame clones alone and lacks a portion of them. V, J and clone size reflect that table, while D and trimming were determined from the DNA. This repertoire shows roughly 70,000 clones, about four fifths found once; its top ten account for roughly a sixth. The CDR3 covers 14 residues. Germline V gene data show CDR1 as GTSNPN and CDR2 as SVGIG (reference sequence). V was trimmed by 2 bases and J by 3 bases, leaving 13 bases between them. In this sample, this clone turned up many times.

Source material: peripheral blood. The receptor comes from a human donor in a cohort sampled during active COVID-19. J is TRBJ1-1 and V is TRBV30; TRBD1 might be the D (5 bases). In DNA, the CDR3 is TGTGCCTGGAGTCCCGGGACTGGGGACACTGAAGCTTTCTTT. This codes for CAWSPGTGDTEAFF.